The rows below give T cell receptor beta chains drawn from one sample of a study of cytomegalovirus exposure and HLA in healthy donors. TCRdb's copy holds only in-frame clones and misses some; the assay was immunoSEQ multiplex PCR. The data show about 61,000 clones, about 89% seen once. Sequences were obtained from PBMCs. Receptor source: a young man in good health and CMV-seropositive. Both conserved end residues are part of each CDR3. The order of the fields is J gene, D gene, clone size, V gene, CDR3 protein, CDR3 DNA. The D gene is left open where the match is weak. Rows give clone size only sometimes, using once, few, many, or a class for an expanded clone.

>TRBJ2-3|TRBD1|-|TRBV18
CASSRGQGPDTQYF
TGTGCCAGCTCCCGGGGACAGGGCCCAGATACGCAGTATTTT
>TRBJ2-2|-|-|TRBV29-1
CSVARGTGELFF
TGCAGCGTCGCTCGCGGCACCGGGGAGCTGTTTTTT
>TRBJ1-1|-|-|TRBV13
CASGQEGLEAFF
TGTGCCAGCGGGCAGGAGGGGCTTGAAGCTTTCTTT
>TRBJ1-1|TRBD1|-|TRBV5-6
CASSLMPQGGEAFF
TGTGCCAGCAGCTTGATGCCGCAGGGGGGTGAAGCTTTCTTT
>TRBJ2-2|-|-|TRBV6-6
CASSYSIGAGELFF
TGTGCCAGCAGTTACTCGATCGGGGCCGGGGAGCTGTTTTTT
>TRBJ2-1|TRBD2|-|TRBV27
CASSLSRGGRLGEQFF
TGTGCCAGCAGTTTATCACGGGGCGGGAGGCTTGGGGAGCAGTTCTTC
>TRBJ1-1|-|-|TRBV30
CAWSRDKPLSNF
TGTGCCTGGAGTAGGGACAAACCCTTATCGAACTTT
>TRBJ2-5|-|-|TRBV6-5
CASSGGYQETQYF
TGTGCCAGCAGTGGAGGGTACCAAGAGACCCAGTACTTC
>TRBJ2-7|TRBD2|-|TRBV11-2
CASSPIAGKGPYEQYF
TGTGCCAGCAGCCCCATAGCGGGAAAGGGACCCTACGAGCAGTACTTC
>TRBJ2-1|TRBD2|-|TRBV28
CASSLPGLAGVNEQFF
TGTGCCAGCAGTTTACCCGGACTAGCGGGAGTCAATGAGCAGTTCTTC
>TRBJ2-1|-|-|TRBV11-2
CASSLPSYNEQFF
TGTGCCAGCAGCTTACCATCCTACAATGAGCAGTTCTTC
>TRBJ2-7|-|-|TRBV29-1
CSVGGRSNYEQYF
TGCAGCGTGGGGGGTCGGTCTAACTACGAGCAGTACTTC
>TRBJ1-3|-|-|TRBV19
CASISPSLRGTSSGNTIYF
TGTGCCAGTATTTCCCCTTCCCTTCGTGGGACTTCCTCTGGAAACACCATATATTTT
>TRBJ2-6|-|-|TRBV19
CASSKDTGHGVLTF
TGTGCCAGTAGTAAGGATACGGGACACGGCGTCCTGACTTTC
>TRBJ2-1|TRBD2|few|TRBV6-6
CASSSSGSSYNEQFF
TGTGCCAGCAGCTCTAGCGGGAGCTCCTACAATGAGCAGTTCTTC
>TRBJ2-2|TRBD2|once|TRBV5-1
CASSSPTSGPNTGELFF
TGCGCCAGCAGCTCCCCTACTAGCGGTCCCAACACCGGGGAGCTGTTTTTT
>TRBJ2-7|TRBD2|-|TRBV9
CASSVGLAGEWYEQYF
TGTGCCAGCAGCGTAGGACTAGCGGGAGAGTGGTACGAGCAGTACTTC
>TRBJ2-7|-|-|TRBV12-5
CASASYEQYF
TGTGCTAGTGCCTCGTACGAGCAGTACTTC
>TRBJ1-1|-|once|TRBV6-1
CASSETRNTEAFF
TGTGCCAGCAGTGAAACCAGGAACACTGAAGCTTTCTTT
>TRBJ2-3|-|-|TRBV30
CAWSNSPGTDTQYF
TGTGCCTGGAGTAACAGTCCGGGGACAGATACGCAGTATTTT
>TRBJ2-7|TRBD1|-|TRBV4-2
CASSPIGTGTSYEQYF
TGTGCCAGCAGCCCGATTGGGACAGGGACCTCCTACGAGCAGTACTTC
>TRBJ2-7|TRBD1|-|TRBV18
CASSPRTGTFGEQYF
TGTGCCAGCTCACCCCGGACAGGGACGTTTGGGGAGCAGTACTTC
>TRBJ1-5|-|-|TRBV20-1
CSATGGQPQHF
TGCAGTGCTACGGGAGGGCAGCCCCAGCATTTT
>TRBJ1-1|-|-|TRBV7-9
CASSLSMVVSDTEAFF
TGTGCCAGCAGCCTCTCCATGGTAGTTAGTGACACTGAAGCTTTCTTT
>TRBJ2-7|-|once|TRBV28
CASLSAYEQYF
TGTGCCAGCCTGTCGGCCTACGAGCAGTACTTC
>TRBJ1-1|TRBD1|-|TRBV19
CASSVPGTGLNTEAFF
TGTGCCAGTAGTGTCCCCGGGACAGGCCTGAACACTGAAGCTTTCTTT
>TRBJ1-6|-|once|TRBV11-2
CASSSTGNSPLHF
TGTGCCAGCAGCTCTACAGGAAATTCACCCCTCCACTTT
>TRBJ2-5|TRBD2|-|TRBV7-9
CASSLGGAGVQETQYF
TGTGCCAGCAGCTTAGGAGGAGCGGGAGTCCAAGAGACCCAGTACTTC
>TRBJ1-1|-|-|TRBV7-8
CASSLAGSEFAEAFF
TGTGCCAGCAGCTTAGCCGGGTCCGAGTTCGCTGAAGCTTTCTTT
>TRBJ2-3|TRBD1|-|TRBV25-1
CASSPWDRGPDTQYF
TGTGCCAGCAGTCCTTGGGACAGGGGCCCAGATACGCAGTATTTT
>TRBJ2-1|-|-|TRBV20-1
CSARKRVQFF
TGCAGTGCTAGGAAACGAGTACAGTTCTTC
>TRBJ1-1|TRBD1|few|TRBV4-2
CASSLTGTGEKNTEAFF
TGTGCCAGCAGCTTAACCGGGACAGGGGAGAAGAACACTGAAGCTTTCTTT
>TRBJ2-1|-|-|TRBV28
CASSSGGSSYNEQFF
TGTGCCAGCAGTTCGGGTGGGAGCTCCTACAATGAGCAGTTCTTC
>TRBJ2-7|TRBD1|-|TRBV28
CASRPTGTGTRYEQYF
TGTGCCAGCAGACCGACAGGGACAGGGACCCGATACGAGCAGTACTTC
>TRBJ2-3|TRBD2|-|TRBV6-6
CASSPRLAGDTDTQYF
TGTGCCAGCAGTCCACGACTAGCGGGAGATACAGATACGCAGTATTTT
>TRBJ2-2|TRBD1|-|TRBV11-1
CASSLGGTANTGELFF
TGTGCCAGCAGCTTAGGAGGGACAGCTAACACCGGGGAGCTGTTTTTT
>TRBJ2-1|TRBD2|-|TRBV10-3
CAIRGLLAGGNEQFF
TGTGCCATCAGGGGTTTACTAGCGGGGGGCAATGAGCAGTTCTTC
>TRBJ1-3|-|-|TRBV6-5
CASRDREGSGNTIYF
TGTGCCAGCAGAGACCGGGAGGGCTCTGGAAACACCATATATTTT
>TRBJ2-7|-|-|TRBV2
CASSAQGNEQYF
TGTGCCAGCAGTGCCCAGGGCAACGAGCAGTACTTC
>TRBJ1-4|-|-|TRBV5-1
CASSLGGANEKLFF
TGCGCCAGCAGCTTGGGGGGGGCTAATGAAAAACTGTTTTTT
>TRBJ1-3|-|-|TRBV7-9
CASSLSRRGNTIYF
TGTGCCAGCAGCCTGAGCCGCAGGGGAAACACCATATATTTT
>TRBJ2-7|-|-|TRBV7-9
CASREGADEQYF
TGTGCCAGCAGAGAAGGGGCCGACGAGCAGTACTTC
>TRBJ2-5|-|-|TRBV9
CASSVDRVGETQYF
TGTGCCAGCAGCGTAGACAGGGTCGGAGAGACCCAGTACTTC
>TRBJ2-6|TRBD2|-|TRBV18
CASSPREASGITNSGANVLTF
TGTGCCAGCTCACCACGAGAAGCTAGCGGGATAACCAACTCTGGGGCCAACGTCCTGACTTTC
>TRBJ1-1|-|-|TRBV9
CASSVTVNTEAFF
TGTGCCAGCAGCGTGACAGTGAACACTGAAGCTTTCTTT
>TRBJ1-6|-|few|TRBV28
CASSLSQGPHNSPLHF
TGTGCCAGCAGTTTATCCCAGGGCCCTCATAATTCACCCCTCCACTTT
>TRBJ1-5|-|once|TRBV19
CASSVFQGNQPQHF
TGTGCCAGTAGTGTCTTTCAGGGGAATCAGCCCCAGCATTTT
>TRBJ1-4|TRBD1|-|TRBV2
CASSQSGTGNEKLFF
TGTGCCAGCAGTCAATCCGGGACAGGGAATGAAAAACTGTTTTTT
>TRBJ1-1|-|-|TRBV5-1
CASSSSPGDGTEAFF
TGCGCCAGCAGCAGTTCTCCAGGGGATGGGACTGAAGCTTTCTTT
>TRBJ2-3|TRBD2|few|TRBV5-1
CASSLELAGDTQYF
TGCGCCAGCAGCTTGGAACTAGCGGGGGATACGCAGTATTTT
>TRBJ1-5|TRBD1|-|TRBV11-2
CASSRPGQAIGQPQHF
TGTGCCAGCAGCAGACCCGGACAGGCTATCGGGCAGCCCCAGCATTTT
>TRBJ1-1|-|-|TRBV19
CASSIELGSEAFF
TGTGCCAGTAGTATTGAATTGGGGAGTGAAGCTTTCTTT